This entry describes one TCR beta chain. Its antigen is currently not known. Base-call qualities are not available, and no considerably larger clone is one nucleotide away. The sample is drawn from a study of shared T cell receptors in the human thymus (dated by TCRdb to the early 2020s). Study-wide context: The study examined how self-reactive, shared T-cell receptor alpha chains are generated in the human thymus.

Receptors were amplified or captured by the immunoSEQ multiplex PCR assay. TCRdb's version of the immuneACCESS table is confined to in-frame rearrangements and falls short of the full clone set. An unresolved V gene accounts for under half of the shortfall where checked; the remainder is of unknown origin. In this sample the table shows 600,000 or so clones, 80% to 90% of which occur a single time. The top ten constitute 0.0094% of the sample. The germline V gene encodes CDR1 MNHEY and CDR2 SMNVEV (reference sequence). From its cysteine to its phenylalanine, the CDR3 spans 17 amino acids. The read is trimmed to its CDR3 DNA, 51 bases read in frame from base 1. After removal of 0 bases from V and 4 bases from J, the junction retains 6 bases not matched to a gene. In addition, the sample was reused for a study of human thymus T cells. The second source states: The donors were immunologically healthy infants in Finland who had open corrective cardiac surgery for congenital heart defects. Thymus tissue was obtained as surgical resects removed during corrective cardiac surgery. V and J gene segment usage appeared biased in both thymic and peripheral blood repertoires. The related research found that thymic TCR repertoires overlapped highly between unrelated individuals. The study characterized TCR alpha and beta repertoires from under 10 infant thymus samples and a few related peripheral blood samples. Donor ages ranging from 7 to 244 days were recorded, and several male and a couple of female infants were included in the cohort. After being mechanically released from the tissue, thymocytes were kept at -70 degrees C in pellets of about 10-33 million cells. A QIAsymphony instrument was used to extract genomic DNA from frozen cell pellets. The immunoSEQ multiplex PCR assay was used to amplify the TCRB and TCRAD loci from a standardized amount of quality-controlled genomic DNA. The amplicons covered the V(D)J region and were long enough to include the CDR3 and to identify the V and J genes. The amplicons were sequenced on an Illumina platform via the commercial immunoSEQ service. Corrections for primer bias and sequencing errors followed previously described methods, while TCRAD and TCRB definitions were based on the IMGT database. The repertoires were analysed using immunoSEQ Analyzer 3.0 and VDJTools for basic statistics, V/J segment usage, diversity estimates, rarefaction and pairwise overlap. Diversity was estimated using the Chao1, ChaoE, Efron-Thisted, Shannon and inverse Simpson indices, and was also estimated on datasets down-sampled to the size of the smallest sample. For repertoire overlap, CDR3 nucleotide sequence, V gene and J gene had to match strictly, and clustering was done by Jaccard-based multidimensional scaling. On average, thymus samples yielded around 850,000 unique TCRB clonotypes, whereas blood samples yielded some 92,000.

The V and J segments used are TRBV27 and TRBJ1-1, and 12 junctional nucleotides match TRBD1. The clonotype was recovered from a boy in the first two years of life with a congenital heart defect. Donor details come from another sample of the same person, matched by shared clones. The material sequenced was thymocytes. The base sequence is TGTGCCAGCAGTTTATCGTTTACGGGACAGGGGGCCACTGAAGCTTTCTTT. It translates to CASSLSFTGQGATEAFF.